These 4 T cell receptor beta chains were sequenced from one sample in a study of control samples from healthy donors and cancer patients. Profiled with immunoSEQ multiplex PCR; TCRdb holds only in-frame clones, not every one. The sample lists fewer than 95,000 clones, about 85% occurring once. Sequencing was done on a sample of blood. These receptors were obtained from a man aged 25-40 years in good health.

The rearrangement uses TRBV3-1 (or the pseudogene TRBV3-2) and TRBJ2-7; no definite D call. The CDR3 runs to 12 residues. Looked up from germline, CDR1 is LGHDT and CDR2 is YNNKEL (reference sequence). V was shortened by 3 bases and J by 5 bases, with 8 bases between the two germline ends. The CDR3 loop is CASSHVRDEQYF. The CDR3 DNA reads as TGTGCCAGCAGCCATGTCCGAGACGAGCAGTACTTC.

CDR3 loop: CASARGRGTHNEQFF. As DNA, the CDR3 is TGTGCCAGCGCCCGGGGCAGGGGCACCCACAATGAGCAGTTCTTC. V usage is TRBV11-2 and J usage is TRBJ2-1; tentatively, D is TRBD1 (6 bases). V was shortened by 8 bases and J by 5 bases, with 19 bases between the two germline ends. Looked up from germline, CDR1 is SGHAT and CDR2 is FQNNGV. CDR3 size: 15 residues. Full variable domain (outside the CDR3, taken from reference TRBV11-2 and TRBJ2-1): EAGVAQSPRYKIIEKRQSVAFWCNPISGHATLYWYQQILGQGPKLLIQFQNNGVVDDSQLPKDRFSAERLKGVDSTLKIQPAKLEDSAVYLCASARGRGTHNEQFFGPGTRLTVL.

This clone appeared a single time. The V and J genes are TRBV5-1 and TRBJ2-5; TRBD1 is a possible D gene (6 bases). With 0 bases removed from V and 2 bases from J, the gap between germline ends came to 17 bases. The CDR3 is 17 residues long. Germline V gives CDR1 SGHRS, CDR2 YFSETQ. The chain's CDR3 is CASSLGVVTGWQETQYF. CDR3 nucleotide sequence: TGCGCCAGCAGCTTGGGAGTTGTGACAGGTTGGCAAGAGACCCAGTACTTC.

With respect to this clone: The junction does not match germline at one end; this may be a read error. The same CDR3 also results from other DNA sequences found in this sample. J is TRBJ1-2 and V is TRBV6-1; D remains unclear. The germline V gene encodes CDR1 MNHNS and CDR2 SASEGT. The CDR3 runs 12 residues. In DNA form, the CDR3 reads TGTGCCAGCAGTGAAGGGTCCCATGGCTACACCTTT. This sequence encodes CASSEGSHGYTF.